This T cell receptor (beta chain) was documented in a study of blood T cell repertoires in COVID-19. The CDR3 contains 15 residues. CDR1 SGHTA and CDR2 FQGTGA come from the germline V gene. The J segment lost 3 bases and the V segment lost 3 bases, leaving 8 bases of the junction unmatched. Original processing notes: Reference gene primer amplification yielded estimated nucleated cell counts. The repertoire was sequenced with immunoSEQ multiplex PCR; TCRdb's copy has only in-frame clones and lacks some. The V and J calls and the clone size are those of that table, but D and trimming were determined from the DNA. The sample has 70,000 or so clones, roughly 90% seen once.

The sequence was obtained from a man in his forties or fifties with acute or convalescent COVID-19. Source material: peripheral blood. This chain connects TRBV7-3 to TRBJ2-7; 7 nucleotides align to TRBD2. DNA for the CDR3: TGTGCCAGCAGCTTGGGCGGGAGTGGGAACTACGAGCAGTACTTC. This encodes CASSLGGSGNYEQYF.